A single sample is the source of the 23 T cell receptor beta chains below, sequenced in a study of graft-versus-host responses after intestinal transplantation. Antigens of these TCRs are unknown. TCRdb's copy holds only in-frame clones and misses some; the assay was immunoSEQ multiplex PCR. The table shows some 120,000 clones, with 90% occurring only once. Sequencing was performed on unstimulated CD4+ T cells sorted from spleen or lymph node cells, taken before intestinal transplant. These receptor sequences come from a human donor who received an intestinal transplant.

V gene TRBV28 combines with J gene TRBJ2-5; a weak D match, TRBD2 (5 bases). CDR3 length: 12 amino acids. Deletions cut 6 bases from V and 5 bases from J, with 10 bases between. Germline assignment: CDR1 MDHEN and CDR2 SYDVKM. CDR3 nucleotide sequence: TGTGCCAGCAGATTAGGCGGGGAGACCCAGTACTTC. Amino acid sequence: CASRLGGETQYF.

This chain joins TRBV5-6 and TRBJ1-1, with D maybe TRBD1 (6 bases). This CDR3 comprises 15 residues. Looked up from germline, CDR1 is SGHDT and CDR2 is YYEEEE. V shed 1 base and J shed 2 bases, with 12 bases lying between them. Here the CDR3 DNA reads TGTGCCAGCAGCTTGCCGGGACACACTAACACTGAAGCTTTCTTT. Its protein is CASSLPGHTNTEAFF.

The chain combines TRBV6-5 with TRBJ2-3; D not certain. The CDR3 is 12 residues long. Looked up from germline, CDR1 is MNHEY and CDR2 is SVGAGI. V lost 2 bases to trimming and J lost 6 bases, with 6 bases between them. The CDR3 region is CASSYARDTQYF. The CDR3 bases are TGTGCCAGCAGTTACGCCCGGGATACGCAGTATTTT.

The rearrangement links TRBV7-3 to TRBJ1-2; 7 nucleotides align to TRBD1. CDR3 length: 13 residues. V trimming: 1 base; J trimming: 8 bases; junction bases outside the gene matches: 4. Germline loops: CDR1 SGHTA, CDR2 FQGTGA. The CDR3 DNA sequence: TGTGCCAGCAGCTTAAGAAGGGGGCAGGGCTACACCTTC. This encodes CASSLRRGQGYTF.

The chain combines TRBV7-2 with TRBJ2-3; 13 bases align to TRBD2. V shed 5 bases and J 3 bases; nucleotides not matched to a gene: 8. The CDR3 is 17 amino acids. Germline CDR1 reads SGHTA; CDR2 reads FQGNSA. The CDR3 region is CASSPPGTSGTTDTQYF. CDR3 bases: TGTGCCAGCAGCCCCCCCGGGACTAGCGGGACTACAGATACGCAGTATTTT.

The chain uses TRBV5-4 and TRBJ2-1, with 8 nucleotides matching TRBD2. J gave up 0 bases and V 3 bases, and 2 bases lay outside the gene matches. CDR1 is SGHNT, CDR2 YYREEE, per germline (reference sequence). The CDR3 sequence is 15 residues long. The CDR3 bases are TGTGCCAGCAGCTCCGGGACTAGCTCCTACAATGAGCAGTTCTTC. This codes for CASSSGTSSYNEQFF.

The chain recombines TRBV2 with TRBJ2-1; 13 bases agree with TRBD2. V dropped 7 bases and J dropped 8; count of bases not matched to a gene: 8. The CDR3 has 15 residues. Germline loops: CDR1 SNHLY, CDR2 FYNNEI. The CDR3 here is CASNLIGLAGDEQFF. The CDR3 bases are TGTGCCAGCAACCTTATTGGACTAGCGGGGGATGAGCAGTTCTTC.

The chain employs TRBV2 and TRBJ1-5, with 7 bases fitting TRBD1. The trim removed 4 bases at V and 0 bases at J, leaving 0 bases unmatched. The CDR3 loop spans 14 amino acids. Germline CDR1 is SNHLY and CDR2 is FYNNEI. Here the CDR3 reads CASSGQGSNQPQHF. CDR3 coding DNA: TGTGCCAGCAGTGGACAGGGTAGCAATCAGCCCCAGCATTTT. The entire variable domain, with the rest obtained from reference TRBV2 and TRBJ1-5, is as follows: EPEVTQTPSHQVTQMGQEVILRCVPISNHLYFYWYRQILGQKVEFLVSFYNNEISEKSEIFDDQFSVERPDGSNFTLKIRSTKLEDSAMYFCASSGQGSNQPQHFGDGTRLSIL.

V and J are TRBV6-1 and TRBJ2-1; 7 nucleotides align to TRBD1. The CDR3 has 12 amino acids. After removal of 5 bases from V and 7 bases from J, the junction contained 2 bases not matched to a gene. CDR1 is MNHNS, CDR2 SASEGT, per germline. The CDR3, as DNA: TGTGCCAGCAGTTTACAGGGGAATGAGCAGTTCTTC. This encodes CASSLQGNEQFF.

V and J are TRBV5-1 and TRBJ1-2; no firm D call. Trimming took off 0 bases at V and 8 bases at J, with 11 bases between the two ends. Germline assignment: CDR1 SGHRS and CDR2 YFSETQ. CDR3 length: 13 residues. CDR3 bases: TGCGCCAGCAGCTTGGGGCCGCCGGGGGGCTACACCTTC. Amino acids: CASSLGPPGGYTF.

The chain is built from TRBV10-3 and TRBJ1-2; a possible D gene is TRBD1 (5 bases). This CDR3 comprises 12 residues. Germline lookup yields CDR1 ENHRY and CDR2 SYGVKD. The ends were cut back, 2 bases at V and 9 bases at J, with 10 bases in the middle. The CDR3 is CAISEKTVSYTF. The CDR3 DNA sequence: TGTGCCATCAGTGAGAAGACAGTTAGCTACACCTTC.

The rearrangement links TRBV18 to TRBJ2-5, with TRBD2 matching over 7 bases. J gave up 1 base and V 2 bases, and 4 bases lay outside the gene matches. From germline, CDR1 is KGHSH and CDR2 LQKENI. The CDR3 consists of 15 residues. Here the CDR3 reads CASSPVLAAQETQYF. The DNA for the CDR3 is TGTGCCAGCTCACCAGTGCTAGCGGCCCAAGAGACCCAGTACTTC.

This clone was detected only once. The chain is built from TRBV10-2 and TRBJ1-5, with 9 positions matching TRBD1. V shed 6 bases, J shed 0 bases, and the junction held 0 bases outside the gene matches. The germline V gene encodes CDR1 WSHSY and CDR2 SAAADI. The CDR3 is made up of 14 amino acids. DNA of the CDR3: TGCGCCAGCAGACAGGGGGCTAGCAATCAGCCCCAGCATTTT. Encoded protein: CASRQGASNQPQHF.

This clone was observed a few times. The chain joins TRBV4-3 to TRBJ2-7, with D possibly being TRBD1 (6 bases). The CDR3 runs to 14 residues. Germline CDR1 LGHNA, CDR2 YSLEER. V dropped 6 bases and J dropped 3 bases, with 15 bases sitting between them. CDR3 region: CASSSDRTDYEQYF. DNA for the CDR3: TGCGCCAGCAGTTCCGACCGGACAGACTACGAGCAGTACTTC.

This rearrangement joins TRBV6-1 to TRBJ1-4; D possibly corresponds to TRBD1 (6 bases). The CDR3 spans 13 residues. V was shortened by 4 bases and J by 3 bases, with 6 bases between the two germline ends. CDR1 MNHNS and CDR2 SASEGT come from the germline V gene. The CDR3 DNA follows: TGTGCCAGCAGTGGACAGGCTAATGAAAAACTGTTTTTT. As protein: CASSGQANEKLFF.

The V and J genes are TRBV6-1 and TRBJ1-1; D is unclear. V was trimmed by 2 bases and J by 3 bases, leaving 7 bases between them. Germline lookup yields CDR1 MNHNS and CDR2 SASEGT. This CDR3 region has 13 residues. DNA for the CDR3: TGTGCCAGCAGTGAAAACAGCTACACTGAAGCTTTCTTT. This translates into CASSENSYTEAFF.

The V call is TRBV18, the J call TRBJ1-2; D might be TRBD1 (6 bases). There are 14 residues in the CDR3. V was trimmed by 3 bases and J by 0 bases, leaving 8 bases between them. Germline CDR1 reads KGHSH; CDR2 reads LQKENI. The chain's CDR3 is CASSPGTSNYGYTF. Here the CDR3 DNA reads TGTGCCAGCTCACCGGGGACATCTAACTATGGCTACACCTTC.

The J gene is TRBJ2-7, the V gene TRBV5-1; D is possibly TRBD1 (6 bases). Per germline, CDR1 SGHRS and CDR2 YFSETQ. This CDR3 is 14 amino acids long. V lost 1 base and J 3 bases, leaving 11 bases between the germline ends. The CDR3 sequence: CASSLRQGHYEQYF. Here the CDR3 DNA reads TGCGCCAGCAGCTTGAGGCAGGGGCACTACGAGCAGTACTTC.

As to this clone: This sample includes further DNA sequences coding for the same CDR3. The chain joins TRBV5-1 to TRBJ1-4; 8 bases agree with TRBD1. With 3 bases clipped from V and 8 bases from J, the junction kept 6 bases outside the gene matches. CDR1 is SGHRS and CDR2 is YFSETQ in the germline V gene. The CDR3 covers 14 residues. CDR3 sequence (DNA): TGCGCCAGCAGCTCCGGGACAGGATCGGAAAAACTGTTTTTT. Translating gives CASSSGTGSEKLFF.

The chain has TRBV28 and TRBJ2-7; D might be TRBD2 (6 bases). The CDR3 sequence is 17 residues long. Germline V gene sequence: CDR1 MDHEN, CDR2 SYDVKM. V shed 6 bases and J shed 4 bases, with 25 bases lying between them. The chain's CDR3 is CASSRSLGVGGPYEQYF. Here the CDR3 DNA reads TGTGCCAGCAGCCGTAGCTTGGGCGTCGGAGGGCCATACGAGCAGTACTTC.

The V and J genes are TRBV30 and TRBJ1-4; tentatively, D is TRBD1 (6 bases). Germline V lookup: CDR1 GTSNPN, CDR2 SVGIG (reference sequence). Trimming left V 5 bases short and J 7 bases short, with 14 bases between. The CDR3 runs to 13 residues. The CDR3 nucleotides are TGTGCCTGGGACGACAGGAGGCGTGAAAAACTGTTTTTT. Protein sequence: CAWDDRRREKLFF.

Here the CDR3 DNA reads TGTGCCAGCAGCGTGAGCAGGGATTCACCCCTCCACTTT. This encodes CASSVSRDSPLHF. V and J are TRBV9 and TRBJ1-6; weak D call: TRBD1 (5 bases). The ends were cut back, 2 bases at V and 8 bases at J, with 8 bases in the middle. Germline V gives CDR1 SGDLS, CDR2 YYNGEE. The CDR3 extends over 13 amino acids.

The rearrangement uses TRBV7-2 and TRBJ2-2; D is ambiguous. This CDR3 is 16 amino acids long. Trimming left V 0 bases short and J 2 bases short, with 10 bases between. Germline V gene sequence: CDR1 SGHTA, CDR2 FQGNSA. The CDR3 reads CASSLASGVNTGELFF. Here the CDR3 DNA reads TGTGCCAGCAGCTTAGCCTCCGGTGTTAACACCGGGGAGCTGTTTTTT.